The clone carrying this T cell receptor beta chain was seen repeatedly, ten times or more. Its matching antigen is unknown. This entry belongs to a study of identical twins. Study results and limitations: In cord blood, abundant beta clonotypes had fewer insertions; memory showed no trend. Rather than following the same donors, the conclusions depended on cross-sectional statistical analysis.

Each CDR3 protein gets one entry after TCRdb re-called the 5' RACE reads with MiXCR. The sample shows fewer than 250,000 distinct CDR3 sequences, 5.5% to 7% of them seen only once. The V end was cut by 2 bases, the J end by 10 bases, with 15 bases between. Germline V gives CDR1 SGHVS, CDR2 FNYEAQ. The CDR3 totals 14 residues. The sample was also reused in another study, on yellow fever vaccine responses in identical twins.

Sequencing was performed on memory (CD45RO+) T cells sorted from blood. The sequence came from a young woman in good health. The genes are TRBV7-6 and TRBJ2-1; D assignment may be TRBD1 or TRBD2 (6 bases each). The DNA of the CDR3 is TGTGCCAGCAGCTTAATAGGAGGAGGGACAGAGCAGTTCTTC. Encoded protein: CASSLIGGGTEQFF.